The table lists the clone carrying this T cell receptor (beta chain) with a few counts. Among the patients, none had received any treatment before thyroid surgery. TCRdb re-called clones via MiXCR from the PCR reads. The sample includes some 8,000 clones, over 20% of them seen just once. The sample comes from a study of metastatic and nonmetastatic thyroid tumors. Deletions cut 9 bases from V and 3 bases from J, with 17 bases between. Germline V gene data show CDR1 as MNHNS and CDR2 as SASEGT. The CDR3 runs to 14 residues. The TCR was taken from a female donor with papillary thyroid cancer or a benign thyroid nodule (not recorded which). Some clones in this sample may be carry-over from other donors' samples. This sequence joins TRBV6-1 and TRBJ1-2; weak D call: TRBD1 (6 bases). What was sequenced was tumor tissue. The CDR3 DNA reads TGTGCCAGGGAAAGGGAGCCAGGGGACTATGGCTACACCTTC. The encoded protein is CAREREPGDYGYTF.